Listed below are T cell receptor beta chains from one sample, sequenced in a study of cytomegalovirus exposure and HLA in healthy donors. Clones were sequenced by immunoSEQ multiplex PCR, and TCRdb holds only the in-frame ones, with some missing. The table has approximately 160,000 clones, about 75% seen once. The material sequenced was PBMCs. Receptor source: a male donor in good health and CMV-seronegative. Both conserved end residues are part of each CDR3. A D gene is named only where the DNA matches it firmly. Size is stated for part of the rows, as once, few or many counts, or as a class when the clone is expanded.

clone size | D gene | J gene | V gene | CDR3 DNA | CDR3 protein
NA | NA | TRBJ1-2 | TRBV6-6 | TGTGCCAGCAGCGAAGATCGGGTCTATGGCTACACCTTC | CASSEDRVYGYTF
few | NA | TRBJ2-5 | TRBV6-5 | TGTGCCAGCAGTTACTCTTATGGGGCAGAGACCCAGTACTTC | CASSYSYGAETQYF
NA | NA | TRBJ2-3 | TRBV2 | TGTGCCAGCAGTCGCCCTAGTGCTAGCACAGATACGCAGTATTTT | CASSRPSASTDTQYF
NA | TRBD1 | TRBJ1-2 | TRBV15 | TGTGCCACCAGCAGTGGACAGGGGGCAAACTATGGCTACACCTTC | CATSSGQGANYGYTF
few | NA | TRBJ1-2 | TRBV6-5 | TGTGCCAGCAGTTCCAGGGAGGGGGGCTATGGCTACACCTTC | CASSSREGGYGYTF
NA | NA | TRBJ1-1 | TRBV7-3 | TGTGCCAGCAGCTCTTCGGGGGGCACTGAAGCTTTCTTT | CASSSSGGTEAFF
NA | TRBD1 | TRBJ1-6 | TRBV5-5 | TGTGCCAGCACAAAGACAGGGGGGAATTCACCCCTCCACTTT | CASTKTGGNSPLHF
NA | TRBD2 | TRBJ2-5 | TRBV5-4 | TGTGCCAGCAGCTTGAGGACTAGCCTCGGGACCCAGTACTTC | CASSLRTSLGTQYF
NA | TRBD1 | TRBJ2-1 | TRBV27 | TGTGCCAGCAGGCAACCCGGGACAGGGTTCAATGAGCAGTTCTTC | CASRQPGTGFNEQFF
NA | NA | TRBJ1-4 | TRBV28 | TGTGCCAGCAGTCCCCCGGGGGGGCGAGGTGAAAAACTGTTTTTT | CASSPPGGRGEKLFF
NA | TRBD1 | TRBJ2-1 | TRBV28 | TGTGCCAGCGGCTGGACAGGCGGATCCTACAATGAGCAGTTCTTC | CASGWTGGSYNEQFF
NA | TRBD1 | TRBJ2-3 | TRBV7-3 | TGTGCCAGCAGCACGTCCGGGACAGTCGTTCCTAGCACAGATACGCAGTATTTT | CASSTSGTVVPSTDTQYF
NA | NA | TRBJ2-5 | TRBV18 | TGTGCCAGCTCACCGGGAGTCAAAGAGACCCAGTACTTC | CASSPGVKETQYF
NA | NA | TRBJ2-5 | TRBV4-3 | TGCGCCAGCAGCCAACAGCACCTTCGGGACTCGATAGTTCAAGAGACCCAGTACTTC | CASSQQHLRDSIVQETQYF
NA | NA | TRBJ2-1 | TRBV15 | TGTGCCACCAGCAGGAGAGCGATAGGACAGAGCTACAATGAGCAGTTCTTC | CATSRRAIGQSYNEQFF
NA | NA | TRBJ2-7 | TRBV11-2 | TGTGCCAGCAGCTCGAGAGGCTGGGAGCAGTACTTC | CASSSRGWEQYF
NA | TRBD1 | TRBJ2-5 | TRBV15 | TGTGCCACCAGCAGGACAGGGGGCAGTGAGACCCAGTACTTC | CATSRTGGSETQYF
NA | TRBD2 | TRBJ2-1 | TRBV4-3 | TGCGCCAGCAGCCAAGACTTAACAATAGCGGGGGACTACAATGAGCAGTTCTTC | CASSQDLTIAGDYNEQFF
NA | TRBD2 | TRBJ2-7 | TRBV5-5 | TGTGCCAGCAGCTTCTCGCGGGGGAATTCCTACGAGCAGTACTTC | CASSFSRGNSYEQYF
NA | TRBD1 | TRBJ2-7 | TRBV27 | TGTGCCATCGGACAGGCGGTTTATCACGAGCAGTACTTC | CAIGQAVYHEQYF
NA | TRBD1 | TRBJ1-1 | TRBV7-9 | TGTGCCAGCAGCTTAGGGCAGGGGGGAGAAGCTTTCTTT | CASSLGQGGEAFF
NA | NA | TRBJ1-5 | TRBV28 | TGTGCCAGCGGCCCCTCCTCGGCAGGTGGGCAGCCCCAGCATTTT | CASGPSSAGGQPQHF